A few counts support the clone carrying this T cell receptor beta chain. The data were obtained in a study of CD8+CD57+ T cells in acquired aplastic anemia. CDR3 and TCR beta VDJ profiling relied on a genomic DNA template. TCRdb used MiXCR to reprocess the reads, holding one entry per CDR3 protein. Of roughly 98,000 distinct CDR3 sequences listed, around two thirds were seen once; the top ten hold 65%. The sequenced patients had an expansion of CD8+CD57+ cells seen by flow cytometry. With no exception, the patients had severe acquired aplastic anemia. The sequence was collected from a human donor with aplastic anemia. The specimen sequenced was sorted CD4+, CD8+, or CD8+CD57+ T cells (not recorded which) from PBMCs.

The CDR3 region has the DNA TGCAGTGTTACGTCTTTCGGGGAGACCCAGTACTTC. Its protein is CSVTSFGETQYF. This chain connects TRBV20-1 to TRBJ2-5; D not certain. Germline V gene sequence: CDR1 DFQATT, CDR2 SNEGSKA (reference sequence). Trimming cost V 7 bases and J 5 bases, with 14 bases left between them. This CDR3 comprises 12 residues.